This TCR beta chain is drawn from a study of PD-L1 blockade in urothelial cancer. Study-level information: Atezolizumab (1,200 mg intravenously every 3 weeks) began around 2014 for patients. Male sex and bladder-origin urothelial cancer characterized about 90% of the roughly 30 patients. Blood analysis took place 3 weeks (second dose) and 6 weeks after treatment start. Study-level points and caveats: In blood sampled pretreatment, TCR clonality below the median predicted better survival.

Sequenced by immunoSEQ multiplex PCR; TCRdb stores in-frame clones only, minus some. The table has about 43,000 clones, about 88% seen once. V was clipped by 11 bases and J by 3 bases; unmatched bases: 12. Germline CDR1 LNHDA, CDR2 SQIVND (reference sequence). The CDR3 has 14 residues. Regarding this clone: Its antigen remains unknown.

This sequence joins TRBV19 and TRBJ1-1; TRBD1 matches at 7 bases. This receptor was taken from a woman aged 55-69 years with urothelial cancer. The sample was PBMCs, taken around atezolizumab (anti-PD-L1) treatment. This chain's CDR3 is CASRTRGLYTEAFF. CDR3 coding DNA: TGTGCCTCCAGGACCAGGGGGTTATACACTGAAGCTTTCTTT.